This T cell receptor (beta chain) was sequenced in a study of blood T cell repertoires in COVID-19. From germline, CDR1 is MNHEY and CDR2 SVGAGI. This CDR3 has 14 amino acids. Trimming took 0 bases from V and 7 from J; bases not matched to a gene: 5. This clone has just one count. Profiled with immunoSEQ multiplex PCR; TCRdb holds only in-frame clones, not every one. The table lists roughly 62,000 clones, around nine tenths of them singletons. The chain carries TRBV6-5 and TRBJ1-2; 7 nucleotides line up with TRBD1. Sequenced: peripheral blood. The sequence came from a human donor with active COVID-19. The donor label of this sample is uncertain. The DNA of the CDR3 is TGTGCCAGCAGTTACTCAGGGGGCAGGAGTGGCTACACCTTC. Its translation is CASSYSGGRSGYTF.